These T cell receptor beta chains were read from a single sample in a study of T cell responses to AZD1222 COVID-19 vaccine. TCRdb's table, derived via immunoSEQ multiplex PCR, lists solely in-frame clones and lacks some. The repertoire has about 82,000 clones, about four fifths of them found once; the top ten carry approximately 1.3%. Source: peripheral blood, taken 28 days after the second AZD1222 dose. The receptors here all came from an adult who received the AZD1222 COVID-19 vaccine. Both conserved end residues are part of each CDR3. The D gene is left open where the match is weak. Clone size is given for some rows only: seen once, a few or many times, or a class if the clone is expanded.

d_gene: NA; v_gene: TRBV6-2/TRBV6-3; abundance: NA; j_gene: TRBJ2-7; CDR3nt: TGTGCCAGCAGCCCCCCCCTAGCGCGAAACTACGAGCAGTACTTC; CDR3aa: CASSPPLARNYEQYF
d_gene: NA; v_gene: TRBV6-5; abundance: NA; j_gene: TRBJ2-5; CDR3nt: TGTGCCAGCAGTTACTCGAAACTGGGAGAGACCCAGTACTTC; CDR3aa: CASSYSKLGETQYF
d_gene: NA; v_gene: TRBV19; abundance: few; j_gene: TRBJ2-1; CDR3nt: TGTGCCAGTAACGACTTTATGGGCTCCTACAATGAGCAGTTCTTC; CDR3aa: CASNDFMGSYNEQFF
d_gene: TRBD2; v_gene: TRBV9; abundance: NA; j_gene: TRBJ2-1; CDR3nt: TGTGCCAGCAGCGTAGAGGCTAGCGGGAGGGATGAGCAGTTCTTC; CDR3aa: CASSVEASGRDEQFF
d_gene: NA; v_gene: TRBV6-5; abundance: NA; j_gene: TRBJ1-1; CDR3nt: TGTGCCAGCAACCCACGGGCGGGAGTGGCTTTCTTT; CDR3aa: CASNPRAGVAFF
d_gene: NA; v_gene: TRBV21-1; abundance: NA; j_gene: TRBJ2-6; CDR3nt: TGTGCCAGCAGCAAAGCACTAGCGGGAGGGCCGCGGGGGGCCAACGTCCTGACTTTC; CDR3aa: CASSKALAGGPRGANVLTF
d_gene: NA; v_gene: TRBV3-1/TRBV3-2; abundance: NA; j_gene: TRBJ2-7; CDR3nt: TGTGCCAGCAGCCGGGCCAGGGGGGCCGAGCAGTACTTC; CDR3aa: CASSRARGAEQYF
d_gene: NA; v_gene: TRBV4-1; abundance: NA; j_gene: TRBJ2-7; CDR3nt: TGCGCCAGCAGCCAAGGTATAACGGCGTACGAGCAGTACTTC; CDR3aa: CASSQGITAYEQYF
d_gene: TRBD2; v_gene: TRBV30; abundance: NA; j_gene: TRBJ2-7; CDR3nt: TGTGCCTGGGATAGCGGGGGTGACTCCGAGCAGTACTTC; CDR3aa: CAWDSGGDSEQYF
d_gene: TRBD2; v_gene: TRBV28; abundance: NA; j_gene: TRBJ2-4; CDR3nt: TGTGCCAGCAGTGCGGGAGAGGTAGCCAAAAACATTCAGTACTTC; CDR3aa: CASSAGEVAKNIQYF
d_gene: TRBD1; v_gene: TRBV9; abundance: NA; j_gene: TRBJ1-2; CDR3nt: TGTGCCAGCAGCGTCCAGGGGGACTATGGCTACACCTTC; CDR3aa: CASSVQGDYGYTF
d_gene: TRBD2; v_gene: TRBV29-1; abundance: few; j_gene: TRBJ2-1; CDR3nt: TGCAGCTCCTCTGGGCTAGCGGGAGATATCGATGAGCAGTTCTTC; CDR3aa: CSSSGLAGDIDEQFF
d_gene: TRBD1; v_gene: TRBV7-2; abundance: NA; j_gene: TRBJ1-2; CDR3nt: TGTGCCAGCAGCTTGGGACAGTCGCGGGGCTACACCTTC; CDR3aa: CASSLGQSRGYTF
d_gene: NA; v_gene: TRBV24-1; abundance: NA; j_gene: TRBJ2-1; CDR3nt: TGTGCCACCAGTGATTTACAGGAGCAGTTCTTC; CDR3aa: CATSDLQEQFF
d_gene: TRBD1; v_gene: TRBV9; abundance: NA; j_gene: TRBJ2-7; CDR3nt: TGTGCCAGCAACCTCAGGGGGCTCGGGTACGAGCAGTACTTC; CDR3aa: CASNLRGLGYEQYF
d_gene: NA; v_gene: TRBV27; abundance: NA; j_gene: TRBJ2-2; CDR3nt: TGTGCCAGCGGACTCAGGGCCGGGGAGCTGTTTTTT; CDR3aa: CASGLRAGELFF
d_gene: NA; v_gene: TRBV28; abundance: NA; j_gene: TRBJ2-4; CDR3nt: TGTGCCAGCACAGGTCGAGGAAACATTCAGTACTTC; CDR3aa: CASTGRGNIQYF
d_gene: NA; v_gene: TRBV5-1; abundance: NA; j_gene: TRBJ2-2; CDR3nt: TGCGCCAGCAGCATACCCGGACACACCGGGGAGCTGTTTTTT; CDR3aa: CASSIPGHTGELFF
d_gene: TRBD1; v_gene: TRBV6-5; abundance: NA; j_gene: TRBJ1-4; CDR3nt: TGTGCCAGCAGTTACCGGACAGGGGATAATGAAAAACTGTTTTTT; CDR3aa: CASSYRTGDNEKLFF
d_gene: NA; v_gene: TRBV5-1; abundance: NA; j_gene: TRBJ2-1; CDR3nt: TGCGCCAGCAGCCGGGAACAGGGAGTGGGAAATGAGCAGTTCTTC; CDR3aa: CASSREQGVGNEQFF